This TCR beta chain stems from a study of T cell clonotyping in hematopoietic cell transplantation. Study findings and constraints: At the given depth, recipient repertoires were over 95% de novo clonotypes. Broader posttransplant TCR repertoire diversity was predicted by graft donor and pretransplant recipient Inverse Simpson Index values. After transplant, recipient diversity fell while pathologically expanded clonotypes grew through day 180.

Data came from immunoSEQ multiplex PCR; TCRdb stores just in-frame clones and leaves some out. Seen here are around 9,000 clones, roughly four fifths observed once, and the top ten hold 45% to 65%. For this clone: What it recognizes is unknown.

Samples: about 28 days before transplant, then days 30, 100 and 180 after. CDR1 is SGHTA, CDR2 FQGNSA, per germline. The CDR3 spans 15 residues. Trimming removed 3 bases at V and 2 bases at J, with 11 bases between. This chain connects TRBV7-2 to TRBJ2-1; unclear D gene. This receptor was obtained from a male patient aged 55 to 69 who had an allogeneic stem cell transplant from an unrelated donor, so the T cells may come from the graft donor. Some clones in this sample may be carry-over from other donors' samples. Sequencing was performed on PBMCs, taken at the time of graft-versus-host disease after allogeneic stem cell transplant. CDR3 sequence (DNA): TGTGCCAGCAGCTTGGGGTCCCTCACCTACAATGAGCAGTTCTTC. Its protein is CASSLGSLTYNEQFF.